Each of the 24 T cell receptor beta chains below was sequenced from the same sample in a study of Graves' ophthalmopathy and Graves' hyperthyroidism (dated by TCRdb to the late 2010s). Sequencing relied on an Illumina HiSeq 2000. TCR beta CDR3 regions were amplified from RNA transcripts for repertoire sequencing. HTBI primers and the Qiagen OneStep RT-PCR kit were used in a first-round RT-PCR, which was followed by a second-round multiplex PCR, size selection and purification. The public sequencing data were trimmed at Q25 with fastp and processed into clonotypes with MiXCR by TCRdb, which kept only in-frame beta chains. Duplicate CDR3 protein sequences are folded into a single record with the most common DNA and genes. The sample records about 390,000 distinct CDR3 sequences, about a sixth of which are singletons. The ten largest make up 2.4% of the sample. The sequencing sample was made of peripheral blood. The receptors were gathered from an adult woman with stable Graves' hyperthyroidism.

The rearrangement links TRBV28 to TRBJ2-5; D perhaps matches TRBD2 (7 bases). V lost 4 bases, J lost 7 bases, and 16 bases lay in between. Germline V gene sequence: CDR1 MDHEN, CDR2 SYDVKM. The CDR3 runs 14 residues. The CDR3: CASSYRDYRGTQYF. The CDR3 nucleotides are TGTGCCAGCAGTTACAGGGACTATCGAGGGACCCAGTACTTC. The complete variable domain, with remaining parts taken from reference TRBV28 and TRBJ2-5, reads DVKVTQSSRYLVKRTGEKVFLECVQDMDHENMFWYRQDPGLGLRLIYFSYDVKMKEKGDIPEGYSVSREKKERFSLILESASTNQTSMYLCASSYRDYRGTQYFGPGTRLLVL.

This clonotype was counted many times. The rearrangement uses TRBV29-1 and TRBJ2-5, with D possibly TRBD1 on 6 matching bases. The CDR3 is 15 residues long. The germline V and J ends were trimmed by 0 bases and 9 bases, with 20 bases remaining between them. Germline CDR1 is SQVTM and CDR2 is ANQGSEA. CDR3 residues: CSVEDEARGQGPQYF. The CDR3 DNA reads as TGCAGCGTTGAAGATGAGGCCAGGGGCCAAGGACCCCAGTACTTC.

This clonotype was recorded many times. The J gene is TRBJ1-5, the V gene TRBV6-2 or TRBV6-3, with 11 bases matching TRBD1. Trimming cost V 8 bases and J 6 bases; bases outside gene matches: 15. There are 17 residues in the CDR3. The germline V gene encodes CDR1 MNHEY and CDR2 SVGEGT. CDR3 residues: CASLRKGQGVRPQPQHF. CDR3 sequence (DNA): TGTGCCAGCCTACGCAAGGGACAGGGGGTTAGGCCTCAGCCCCAGCATTTT.

There are many counts of this clonotype. V usage is TRBV7-8 and J usage is TRBJ2-7; perhaps D is TRBD1 or TRBD2 (5 bases each). The CDR3 spans 14 residues. V was trimmed by 0 bases and J by 5 bases, leaving 11 bases between them. Germline CDR1 and CDR2: SGHVS and FQNEAQ. CDR3 in amino acids: CASSLAGARNEQYF. CDR3 DNA: TGTGCCAGCAGCTTAGCCGGGGCTCGGAACGAGCAGTACTTC.

This clonotype was counted at least ten times. This chain links TRBV10-1 with TRBJ2-7, with D perhaps TRBD1 or TRBD2 (5 bases each). The CDR3 extends over 14 amino acids. Between the trimmed V and J ends, which lost 3 bases and 6 bases, there was a span of 15 bases. Germline CDR1 and CDR2: WNHNN and SYGVQD (reference sequence). The CDR3 loop is CASSESPGSSEQYF. The CDR3 nucleotides read TGCGCCAGCAGTGAAAGTCCAGGGAGTTCCGAGCAGTACTTC.

The table lists this clonotype with many counts. The V call is TRBV20-1, the J call TRBJ2-7; the D gene is possibly TRBD1 (6 bases). The V gene's germline CDR1 is DFQATT and CDR2 SNEGSKA (reference sequence). This CDR3 comprises 12 residues. The V end lost 6 bases, the J end lost 4 bases, and 13 bases lay between the germline ends. The CDR3 nucleotides read TGCAGTGCGAACTATAGGGGGTACGAGCAGTACTTC. Amino acids: CSANYRGYEQYF.

This clonotype was seen ten or more times. The rearrangement joins TRBV20-1 to TRBJ2-7, with 9 positions matching TRBD2. Per germline, CDR1 DFQATT and CDR2 SNEGSKA (reference sequence). The CDR3 is 15 residues long. Unmatched junction bases numbered 9, after V lost 3 bases and J lost 3 bases. The CDR3 DNA is TGCAGTGCTAGCGAGGGACTAGCAGCCGACTACGAGCAGTACTTC. As protein: CSASEGLAADYEQYF.

This clonotype was detected ten times or more. The V and J genes are TRBV27 and TRBJ2-7, with D possibly being TRBD2 (6 bases). The germline CDR1 and CDR2 sequences are MNHEY and SMNVEV (reference sequence). This CDR3 is 15 amino acids long. Trimming removed 6 bases from V and 0 bases from J, with 15 bases in between. The CDR3 loop reads CASSLSGLSSYEQYF. The CDR3 region has the DNA TGTGCCAGCAGCCTTAGCGGACTTAGCTCCTACGAGCAGTACTTC.

This clonotype was observed a handful of times. This rearrangement joins TRBV4-1 to TRBJ1-5; D is undetermined. V was cut by 0 bases and J by 11 bases, with 14 bases left in between. This CDR3 has 14 residues. Germline lookup yields CDR1 MGHRA and CDR2 YSYEKL. The CDR3 sequence is CASSQDFWGSTQHF. DNA for the CDR3: TGCGCCAGCAGCCAAGATTTTTGGGGTTCGACCCAGCATTTT.

This clonotype was detected many times. The chain employs TRBV27 and TRBJ2-6, with no clear D. Trimming removed 2 bases at V and 4 bases at J, with 6 bases between. The CDR3 is made up of 14 amino acids. Germline V gene lookup returns CDR1 MNHEY and CDR2 SMNVEV (reference sequence). The CDR3 spells CASSLVSGANVLTF. The CDR3 nucleotides read TGTGCCAGCAGTTTAGTATCCGGGGCCAACGTCCTGACTTTC.

Worth noting for this clonotype: A much bigger clone sits one base away, suggesting this may be a read error. V usage is TRBV5-1 and J usage is TRBJ2-7; weak D call: TRBD2 (5 bases). Germline V CDR1 and CDR2: SGHRS, YFSETQ. The CDR3 contains 15 residues. CDR3 amino acids: CASSLWVEGTYEPYF. In DNA form, the CDR3 reads TGCGCCAGCAGCCTCTGGGTCGAGGGAACCTACGAGCCGTACTTC.

This clonotype came up many times. The V call is TRBV29-1, the J call TRBJ2-5, with D maybe TRBD1 (6 bases). V lost 4 bases, J lost 2 bases, and 14 bases lay in between. CDR3 length equals 14 residues. CDR1 is SQVTM, CDR2 ANQGSEA, per germline. This CDR3 is CSVVSRGGQETQYF. The CDR3 bases are TGCAGCGTTGTATCCAGAGGGGGTCAAGAGACCCAGTACTTC.

This clonotype was seen repeatedly, ten times or more. The chain combines TRBV7-2 with TRBJ1-5; the D gene is possibly TRBD1 (6 bases). Germline V gene sequence: CDR1 SGHTA, CDR2 FQGNSA. Deletions cut 3 bases from V and 1 base from J, with 10 bases between. The CDR3 spans 15 residues. CDR3 DNA: TGTGCCAGCAGCTTTTTTCAGGGGAGCAATCAGCCCCAGCATTTT. Translation gives CASSFFQGSNQPQHF.

This clonotype was recorded many times. J is TRBJ1-1 and V is TRBV19, with a possible D match to TRBD1 (5 bases). Trimming removed 6 bases at V and 7 bases at J, with 9 bases between. This CDR3 is built from 11 residues. CDR1 and CDR2 (germline): LNHDA, SQIVND (reference sequence). The DNA of the CDR3 is TGTGCCAGTAGGAGACAGATTGAAGCTTTCTTT. This codes for CASRRQIEAFF.

Of note for this clonotype: A much larger clone lies one base from this, so it may be a read error. The rearrangement joins TRBV30 to TRBJ2-3, with unresolved D. This CDR3 region has 12 residues. The germline V gene has CDR1 GTSNPN and CDR2 SVGIG (reference sequence). The CDR3 DNA sequence: TGTACCTGGAGTGTCCGTACAGATACGCAGTATTTT. This gives the protein CTWSVRTDTQYF.

In DNA, the CDR3 is TGTGCCAGCAGTGATGGGCAGGGGCGATACGAGCAGTACTTC. Encoded protein: CASSDGQGRYEQYF. The chain combines TRBV2 with TRBJ2-7; perhaps TRBD1 as D (6 bases). This CDR3 spans 14 amino acids. Per germline, CDR1 SNHLY and CDR2 FYNNEI. V shed 3 bases and J shed 4 bases, with 13 bases lying between them. The complete variable domain, with remaining parts taken from reference TRBV2 and TRBJ2-7, reads EPEVTQTPSHQVTQMGQEVILRCVPISNHLYFYWYRQILGQKVEFLVSFYNNEISEKSEIFDDQFSVERPDGSNFTLKIRSTKLEDSAMYFCASSDGQGRYEQYFGPGTRLTVT.

This clonotype was counted between two and nine times. The chain couples TRBV6-2 or TRBV6-3 to TRBJ2-5; TRBD1 is a possible D gene (6 bases). Germline assignment: CDR1 MNHEY and CDR2 SVGEGT. The CDR3 extends over 15 amino acids. Trimming removed 5 bases at V and 5 bases at J, with 18 bases between. The CDR3, as DNA: TGTGCCAGCAGTAGGAACAGGGCAACGGGGGAGACCCAGTACTTC. Protein product: CASSRNRATGETQYF.

This clonotype was seen many times. This chain links TRBV12-3 or TRBV12-4 with TRBJ1-1; D is uncertain. The CDR3 runs 12 residues. The V gene lost 1 base and the J gene lost 8 bases, with 8 bases spanning the gap. The CDR3 sequence: CASSLGGVEAFF. CDR3 DNA: TGTGCCAGCAGTTTAGGCGGGGTGGAAGCTTTCTTT.

The table lists this clonotype with many counts. The J gene is TRBJ2-7, the V gene TRBV28; tentatively, D is TRBD2 (5 bases). The CDR3 sequence is 14 residues long. The ends were cut back, 5 bases at V and 2 bases at J, with 13 bases in the middle. CDR1 is MDHEN, CDR2 SYDVKM, per germline. In DNA, the CDR3 is TGTGCCAGCAGTCCCTGGGAGCGGCCCTACGAGCAGTACTTC. It yields the protein CASSPWERPYEQYF. Full variable domain (outside the CDR3, taken from reference TRBV28 and TRBJ2-7): DVKVTQSSRYLVKRTGEKVFLECVQDMDHENMFWYRQDPGLGLRLIYFSYDVKMKEKGDIPEGYSVSREKKERFSLILESASTNQTSMYLCASSPWERPYEQYFGPGTRLTVT.

This clonotype has ten or more counts. The chain is built from TRBV25-1 and TRBJ1-1, with TRBD1 matching 8 bases. There are 14 residues in the CDR3. The germline V gene has CDR1 MGHDK and CDR2 SYGVNS. After removal of 5 bases from V and 5 bases from J, the junction contained 7 bases not matched to a gene. CDR3 in amino acids: CASSTSRGQTEAFF. CDR3 in DNA: TGTGCCAGCAGTACTTCCAGGGGGCAGACTGAAGCTTTCTTT.

The gene calls are TRBV6-4 and TRBJ1-1; a weak D match, TRBD1 (5 bases). This CDR3 is built from 17 residues. Trimming stripped 2 bases from V and 0 bases from J, with 16 bases between. The germline V gene encodes CDR1 MRHNA and CDR2 SNTAGT. CDR3 residues: CASSDTTVGLLNTEAFF. Here the CDR3 DNA reads TGTGCCAGCAGTGACACTACCGTGGGACTGCTGAACACTGAAGCTTTCTTT.

This clonotype came up a few times. A read error is possible here, since a much larger clone lies one base away. The CDR3 spells CATSRDRGTYTEALF. As DNA, the CDR3 is TGTGCCACCAGCAGAGATCGGGGGACTTACACTGAAGCTCTCTTT. The chain recombines TRBV15 with TRBJ1-1; D perhaps matches TRBD1 (5 bases). This CDR3 has 15 amino acids. The germline CDR1 and CDR2 sequences are LNHNV and YYDKDF (reference sequence). Full variable domain (remainder filled in from reference TRBV15 and TRBJ1-1): DAMVIQNPRYQVTQFGKPVTLSCSQTLNHNVMYWYQQKSSQAPKLLFHYYDKDFNNEADTPDNFQSRRPNTSFCFLDIRSPGLGDTAMYLCATSRDRGTYTEALFGQGTRLTVV.

This clonotype was counted many times. The junction departs from germline at one end; a sequencing error may be responsible. The chain is built from TRBV28 and TRBJ2-5; tentatively, D is TRBD1 (7 bases). The CDR3 loop spans 13 amino acids. Germline loops: CDR1 MDHEN, CDR2 SYDVKM. The CDR3 DNA reads as TGCGCCAGCAGCCTCCAGGGGGGCGAGACCCAGTACTTC. It yields the protein CASSLQGGETQYF.

This clonotype was counted at least ten times. The chain has TRBV12-3 or TRBV12-4 and TRBJ1-3; no reliable D call. V lost 3 bases and J lost 4, with 4 bases in between. CDR3 length equals 12 residues. The CDR3 spells CASSFNGNTIYF. Written as DNA, the CDR3 is TGTGCCAGCAGTTTTAACGGAAACACCATATATTTT.